These 13 T cell receptor beta chains came from one sample sequenced in a study of blood T cells in healthy people across ages. A sample-barcoded 5' primer and a J-beta primer mix were used in a second PCR of roughly 6 to 12 cycles. TCRdb reprocessed the 5' RACE reads via MiXCR and lists one record per CDR3 protein. Of 850,000 to 1,000,000 distinct CDR3 sequences detected, roughly 50% appear once; the ten largest clones hold 10% to 15%. The sequenced sample was blood. These receptors came from a man in his thirties or forties in good health.

The chain joins TRBV7-2 to TRBJ1-2; D is ambiguous. Looked up from germline, CDR1 is SGHTA and CDR2 is FQGNSA. CDR3 length equals 14 residues. V was clipped by 5 bases and J by 4 bases, with 14 bases between them. The CDR3 DNA follows: TGTGCCAGCAGCCCCAGTCCCCATACCTATGGCTACACCTTC. Protein sequence: CASSPSPHTYGYTF.

V and J are TRBV6-2 or TRBV6-3 and TRBJ2-2; no firm D call. The CDR3 length is 13 residues. The V gene's germline CDR1 is MNHEY and CDR2 SVGEGT. With 7 bases removed from V and 6 bases from J, the gap between germline ends came to 12 bases. The CDR3 protein is CASISKLPGELFF. CDR3 DNA: TGTGCCAGCATCTCGAAGCTCCCCGGGGAGCTGTTTTTT.

This clonotype was observed a few times. The rearrangement joins TRBV7-2 to TRBJ2-1; 7 nucleotides agree with TRBD2. The junction had 8 bases not matched to a gene; V was cut back by 5 bases and J by 4 bases. The CDR3 is 15 amino acids. Per the germline V gene, CDR1 is SGHTA and CDR2 is FQGNSA. Written as DNA, the CDR3 is TGTGCCAGCAGCCAGGTGCCTAGCGGATACAATGAGCAGTTCTTC. Its protein is CASSQVPSGYNEQFF.

This clonotype was found a few times. The rearrangement joins TRBV12-3 or TRBV12-4 to TRBJ1-2; TRBD1 might be the D (6 bases). V was shortened by 7 bases and J by 8 bases, with 23 bases between the two germline ends. The CDR3 length is 15 residues. Here the CDR3 DNA reads TGTGCCAGCACTCACCAAGGGGGGGGGGCAGAAGGCTACACCTTC. It is translated as CASTHQGGGAEGYTF.

The chain employs TRBV7-3 and TRBJ2-5; 8 positions match TRBD2. Germline V gene lookup returns CDR1 SGHTA and CDR2 FQGTGA. The CDR3 is 15 residues long. After removal of 4 bases from V and 11 bases from J, the junction contained 15 bases not matched to a gene. The CDR3 protein is CASSSTSGLNNEQYF. The DNA for the CDR3 is TGTGCCAGCAGCTCTACTAGCGGTCTTAACAATGAGCAGTACTTC.

This clonotype has just a few counts. The rearrangement links TRBV25-1 to TRBJ2-7; no definite D call. Germline loops: CDR1 MGHDK, CDR2 SYGVNS. With 8 bases removed from V and 2 bases from J, the gap between germline ends came to 16 bases. This CDR3 region has 14 residues. CDR3 in amino acids: CASQKELAPYEQYF. The CDR3 DNA sequence: TGTGCCAGCCAAAAGGAATTGGCCCCCTACGAGCAGTACTTC.

This clonotype was seen more than once but under ten times. V gene TRBV7-2 combines with J gene TRBJ1-2; D not certain. CDR3 length: 13 amino acids. V was cut by 1 base and J by 6 bases, with 9 bases left in between. Germline V gene lookup returns CDR1 SGHTA and CDR2 FQGNSA. DNA for the CDR3: TGTGCCAGCAGCTTAGTGGGAGATGATGGCTACACCTTC. This gives the protein CASSLVGDDGYTF.

The chain links TRBV6-2 or TRBV6-3 to TRBJ1-5; no firm D call. The CDR3 consists of 11 residues. Germline lookup yields CDR1 MNHEY and CDR2 SVGEGT. V was trimmed by 6 bases and J by 8 bases, leaving 8 bases between them. CDR3: CASRTLEPQHF. CDR3 in DNA: TGTGCCAGCAGAACCCTAGAGCCCCAGCATTTT.

This clonotype was seen only a few times. The rearrangement links TRBV12-3 or TRBV12-4 to TRBJ1-1, with D unresolved. This CDR3 is 14 amino acids long. V lost 0 bases and J 6 bases, leaving 11 bases between the germline ends. The DNA of the CDR3 is TGTGCCAGCAGTTTAGCGGACGATCCCCCTGAAGCTTTCTTT. Translating gives CASSLADDPPEAFF.

This clonotype was found a few times. The chain joins TRBV6-2 or TRBV6-3 to TRBJ2-4; TRBD1 matches at 11 bases. Trimming took 0 bases from V and 1 from J; bases not matched to a gene: 14. The germline V gene encodes CDR1 MNHEY and CDR2 SVGEGT. The CDR3 sequence is 21 residues long. This chain's CDR3 is CASSYSNSRTGGSKAKNIQYF. In DNA form, the CDR3 reads TGTGCCAGCAGTTACTCGAATTCTCGGACAGGGGGCTCGAAGGCCAAAAACATTCAGTACTTC.

This CDR3 reads CATSRDTPWLDRAYEQYF. CDR3 nucleotides: TGTGCCACCAGCAGAGATACACCCTGGCTGGATCGCGCCTACGAGCAGTACTTC. The chain couples TRBV15 to TRBJ2-7, with D unclear. Between the trimmed V and J ends, which lost 0 bases and 2 bases, there was a span of 20 bases. Germline CDR1 and CDR2: LNHNV and YYDKDF (reference sequence). The CDR3 length is 18 residues.

The rearrangement uses TRBV5-1 and TRBJ2-1, with 9 bases identical to TRBD2. The CDR3 totals 14 residues. Trimming took 7 bases from V and 7 from J; bases not matched to a gene: 9. Germline V gene data show CDR1 as SGHRS and CDR2 as YFSETQ. The CDR3 sequence: CASGGGGANNEQFF. CDR3 DNA: TGCGCCAGCGGTGGCGGGGGGGCAAATAATGAGCAGTTCTTC.

The chain has TRBV24-1 and TRBJ2-7, with a tentative D call TRBD2 (5 bases). CDR1 is KGHDR, CDR2 SFDVKD, per germline. This CDR3 is 13 amino acids long. Trimming took 11 bases from V and 2 from J, leaving 15 bases between them. DNA of the CDR3: TGTGCCATCCCAGAGGAGGCCCCCTACGAGCAGTACTTC. Translation: CAIPEEAPYEQYF.